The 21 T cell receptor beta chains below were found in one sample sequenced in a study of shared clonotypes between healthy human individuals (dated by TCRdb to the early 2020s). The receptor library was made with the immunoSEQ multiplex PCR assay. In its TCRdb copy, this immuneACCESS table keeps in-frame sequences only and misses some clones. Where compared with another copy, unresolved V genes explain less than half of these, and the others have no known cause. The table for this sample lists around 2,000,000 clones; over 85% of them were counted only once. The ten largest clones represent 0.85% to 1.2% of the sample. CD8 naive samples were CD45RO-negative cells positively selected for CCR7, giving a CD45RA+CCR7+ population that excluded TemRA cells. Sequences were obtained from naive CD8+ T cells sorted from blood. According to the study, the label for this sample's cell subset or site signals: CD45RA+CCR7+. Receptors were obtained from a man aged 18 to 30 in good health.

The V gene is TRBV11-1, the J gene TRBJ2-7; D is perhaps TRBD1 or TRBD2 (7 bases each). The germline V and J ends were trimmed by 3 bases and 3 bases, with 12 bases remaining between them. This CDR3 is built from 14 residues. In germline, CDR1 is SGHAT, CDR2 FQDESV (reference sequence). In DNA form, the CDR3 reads TGTGCCAGCAGCTTTGCCAGGGGGGGCTACGAGCAGTACTTC. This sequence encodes CASSFARGGYEQYF.

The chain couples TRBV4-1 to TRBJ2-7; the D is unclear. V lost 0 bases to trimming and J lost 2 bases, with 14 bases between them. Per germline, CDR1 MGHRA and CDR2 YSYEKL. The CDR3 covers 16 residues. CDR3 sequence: CASSQDSLPSTYEQYF. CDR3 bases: TGCGCCAGCAGCCAAGACAGTCTGCCTTCGACCTACGAGCAGTACTTC.

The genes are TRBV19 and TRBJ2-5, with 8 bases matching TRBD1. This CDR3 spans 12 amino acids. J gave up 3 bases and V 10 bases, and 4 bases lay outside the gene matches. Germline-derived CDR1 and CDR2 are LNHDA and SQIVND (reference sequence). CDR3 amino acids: CATSTGEETQYF. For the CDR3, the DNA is TGTGCCACCTCGACAGGGGAAGAGACCCAGTACTTC.

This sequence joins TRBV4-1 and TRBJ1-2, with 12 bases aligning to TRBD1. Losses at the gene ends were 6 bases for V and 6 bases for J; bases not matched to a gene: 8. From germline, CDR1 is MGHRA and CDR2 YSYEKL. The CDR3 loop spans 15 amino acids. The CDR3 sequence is CASRGIGTGGDGYTF. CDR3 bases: TGCGCCAGCAGGGGGATCGGGACAGGGGGCGATGGCTACACCTTC.

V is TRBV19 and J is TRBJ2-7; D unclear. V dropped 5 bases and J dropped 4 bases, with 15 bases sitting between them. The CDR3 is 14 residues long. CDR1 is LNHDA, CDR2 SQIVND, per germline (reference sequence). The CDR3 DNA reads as TGTGCCAGTAGTTCGGACCTGGAGACGTACGAGCAGTACTTC. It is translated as CASSSDLETYEQYF.

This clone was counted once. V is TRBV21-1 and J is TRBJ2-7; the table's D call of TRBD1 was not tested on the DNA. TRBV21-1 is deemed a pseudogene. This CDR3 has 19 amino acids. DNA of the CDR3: TGTGCCAGCAGCAAAGCCCCGGGACAGCGTACTACTTACCCCTACGAGCAGTACTTC. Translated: CASSKAPGQRTTYPYEQYF.

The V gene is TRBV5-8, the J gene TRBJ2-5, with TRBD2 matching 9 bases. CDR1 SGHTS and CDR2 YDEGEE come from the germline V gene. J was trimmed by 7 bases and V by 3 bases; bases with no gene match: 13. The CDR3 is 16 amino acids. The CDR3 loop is CASSSLTAGGPVTQYF. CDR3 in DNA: TGTGCCAGCAGCTCCCTAACGGCGGGAGGGCCCGTGACCCAGTACTTC.

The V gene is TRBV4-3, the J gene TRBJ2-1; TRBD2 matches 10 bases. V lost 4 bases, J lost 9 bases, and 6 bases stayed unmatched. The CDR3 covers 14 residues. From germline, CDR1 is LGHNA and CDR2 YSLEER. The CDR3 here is CASSRILAGIEQFF. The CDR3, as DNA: TGCGCCAGCAGCCGTATACTAGCGGGAATTGAGCAGTTCTTC.

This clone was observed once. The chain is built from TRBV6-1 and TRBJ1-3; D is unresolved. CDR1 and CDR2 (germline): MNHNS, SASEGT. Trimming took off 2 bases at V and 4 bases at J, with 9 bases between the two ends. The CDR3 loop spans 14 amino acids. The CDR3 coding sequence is TGTGCCAGCAGTGAACTAGAGGGAGGAAACACCATATATTTT. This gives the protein CASSELEGGNTIYF.

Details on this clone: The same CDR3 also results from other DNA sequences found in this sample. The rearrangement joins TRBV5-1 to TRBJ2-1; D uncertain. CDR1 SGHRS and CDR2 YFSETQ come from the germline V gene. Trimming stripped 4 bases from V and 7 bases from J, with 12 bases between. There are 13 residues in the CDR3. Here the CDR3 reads CASSLSGANEQFF. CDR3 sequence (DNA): TGCGCCAGCAGCCTGTCCGGAGCGAATGAGCAGTTCTTC.

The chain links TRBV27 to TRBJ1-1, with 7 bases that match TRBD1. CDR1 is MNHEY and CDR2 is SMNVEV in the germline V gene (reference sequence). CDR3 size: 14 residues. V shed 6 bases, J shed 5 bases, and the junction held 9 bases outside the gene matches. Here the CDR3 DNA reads TGTGCCAGCAGACATGGGACAGTTGGGACTGAAGCTTTCTTT. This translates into CASRHGTVGTEAFF.

The CDR3 loop reads CASSTRQGAVYEQYF. CDR3 nucleotides: TGCGCCAGCAGCACGCGGCAGGGGGCGGTTTACGAGCAGTACTTC. V usage is TRBV5-1 and J usage is TRBJ2-7; 8 bases are a match to TRBD1. Germline CDR1 is SGHRS and CDR2 is YFSETQ. This CDR3 contains 15 residues. Trimming took 4 bases from V and 4 from J; bases not matched to a gene: 10.

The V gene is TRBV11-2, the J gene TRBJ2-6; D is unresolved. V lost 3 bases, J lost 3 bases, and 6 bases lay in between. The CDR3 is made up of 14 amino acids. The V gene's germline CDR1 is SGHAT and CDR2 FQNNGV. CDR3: CASSLWDGANVLTF. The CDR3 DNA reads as TGTGCCAGCAGCTTGTGGGATGGGGCCAACGTCCTGACTTTC.

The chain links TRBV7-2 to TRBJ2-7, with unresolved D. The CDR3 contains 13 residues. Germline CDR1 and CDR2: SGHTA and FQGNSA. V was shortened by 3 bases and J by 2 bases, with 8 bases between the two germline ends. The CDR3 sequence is CASSLGWTYEQYF. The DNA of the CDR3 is TGTGCCAGCAGCTTGGGTTGGACCTACGAGCAGTACTTC.

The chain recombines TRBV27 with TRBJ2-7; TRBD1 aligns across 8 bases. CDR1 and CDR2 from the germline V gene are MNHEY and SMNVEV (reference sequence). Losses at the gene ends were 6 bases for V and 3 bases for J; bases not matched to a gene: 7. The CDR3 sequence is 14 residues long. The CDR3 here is CASSYTGQVYEQYF. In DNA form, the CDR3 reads TGTGCCAGCAGCTACACGGGACAGGTCTACGAGCAGTACTTC.

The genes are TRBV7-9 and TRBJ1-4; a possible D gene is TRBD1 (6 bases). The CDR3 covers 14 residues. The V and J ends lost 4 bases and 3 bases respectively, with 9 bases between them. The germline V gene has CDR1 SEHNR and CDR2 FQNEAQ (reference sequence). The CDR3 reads CASSWRGPNEKLFF. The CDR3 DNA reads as TGTGCCAGCAGCTGGCGGGGGCCTAATGAAAAACTGTTTTTT.

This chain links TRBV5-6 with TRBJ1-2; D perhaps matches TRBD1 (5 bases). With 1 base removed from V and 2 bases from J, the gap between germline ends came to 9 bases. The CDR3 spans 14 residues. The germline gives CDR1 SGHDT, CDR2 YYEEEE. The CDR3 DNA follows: TGTGCCAGCAGCTTGCCAGGGATCAACTATGGCTACACCTTC. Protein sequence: CASSLPGINYGYTF.

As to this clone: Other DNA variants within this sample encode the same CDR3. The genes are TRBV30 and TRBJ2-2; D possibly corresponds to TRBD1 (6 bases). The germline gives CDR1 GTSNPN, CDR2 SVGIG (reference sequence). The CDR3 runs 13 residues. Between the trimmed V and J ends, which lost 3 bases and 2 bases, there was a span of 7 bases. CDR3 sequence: CAWSRGNTGELFF. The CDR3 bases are TGTGCCTGGAGCAGGGGAAACACCGGGGAGCTGTTTTTT.

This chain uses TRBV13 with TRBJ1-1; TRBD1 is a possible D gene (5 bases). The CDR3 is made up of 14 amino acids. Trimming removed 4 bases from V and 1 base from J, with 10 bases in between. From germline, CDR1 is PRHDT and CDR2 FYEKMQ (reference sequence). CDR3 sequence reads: CASSSTEENTEAFF. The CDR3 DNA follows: TGTGCCAGCAGCTCGACAGAGGAGAACACTGAAGCTTTCTTT.

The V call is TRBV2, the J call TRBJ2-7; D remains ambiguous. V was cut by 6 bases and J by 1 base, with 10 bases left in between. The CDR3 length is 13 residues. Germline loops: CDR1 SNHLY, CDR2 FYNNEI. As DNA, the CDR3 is TGTGCCAGCAGCCCCTACCCGTCCTACGAGCAGTACTTC. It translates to CASSPYPSYEQYF.

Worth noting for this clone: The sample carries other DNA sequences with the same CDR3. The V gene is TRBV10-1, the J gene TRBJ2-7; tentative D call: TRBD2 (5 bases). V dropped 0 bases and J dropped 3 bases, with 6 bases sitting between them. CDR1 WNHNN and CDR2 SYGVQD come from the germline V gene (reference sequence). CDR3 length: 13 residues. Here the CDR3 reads CASSESGSYEQYF. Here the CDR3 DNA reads TGCGCCAGCAGTGAGTCGGGGAGCTACGAGCAGTACTTC.